The entry below describes one TCR beta chain. Its antigen is as yet unknown. The record originates from a study of T cell repertoires in cytomegalovirus infection. On the study more broadly: From public TCR beta signatures came an indication of both CMV infection and matching HLA type. Study results and limitations: Clonotype analysis showed dominance of the ex vivo response by HLA-C-restricted CMV-specific TCR beta clonotypes. The study identified carriers of CMV plus the relevant HLA from cumulative public TCR beta family frequency.

TCRdb used MiXCR to reprocess the reads, holding one entry per CDR3 protein. In the table there are around 530,000 distinct CDR3 sequences, around 27% of which are singletons. CDR3 length: 11 residues. In germline, CDR1 is SEHNR, CDR2 FQNEAQ (reference sequence). V dropped 4 bases and J dropped 7 bases, with 8 bases sitting between them. Material: PBMCs. This clonotype was sampled from a human donor in good health (CMV status not recorded). Some clones in this sample may be carry-over from other donors' samples. The chain links TRBV7-9 to TRBJ2-7; no clear D gene. The CDR3 is CASSSVGEQYF. The DNA of the CDR3 is TGTGCCAGCAGCTCCGTGGGAGAGCAGTACTTC.